The sequence of this T cell receptor beta chain was determined in a study of T cells in Graves' hyperthyroidism and ophthalmopathy. General study results and limits: Most clonotypes expanded in the thyroid (above 0.001) were also present in blood.

With V trimmed by 4 bases and J by 0 bases, 7 bases remained unmatched. Germline CDR1 reads SGHNT; CDR2 reads YYREEE (reference sequence). This CDR3 comprises 16 residues. Researchers barred patients who had uncontrolled infection, other autoimmune disease, pregnancy or lactation. Clinical symptoms, serum thyroxine and TRAb, thyroid ultrasound and orbital computed tomography together formed the diagnostic basis. PBMCs were collected from an approximately 9.5 ml volume of fresh peripheral blood. This clonotype was counted only a few times. Antigen specificity is unknown. There were TCR beta CDR3 regions amplified from RNA transcripts. During a first-round RT-PCR of the TCR CDR3, the HTBI primer set was used. TCRdb passed the multiplex PCR reads through MiXCR, listing each CDR3 protein once. The sample has about 740,000 distinct CDR3 sequences; 12% to 15% are singletons.

Sequencing was performed on blood. This TCR was sampled from a woman between 18 and 29 years old with Graves' hyperthyroidism. The V call is TRBV5-4, the J call TRBJ2-3, with 8 bases fitting TRBD2. The CDR3 bases are TGTGCCAGCAGCCTGACTAGCGACACTAGCACAGATACGCAGTATTTT. Translating it yields CASSLTSDTSTDTQYF.